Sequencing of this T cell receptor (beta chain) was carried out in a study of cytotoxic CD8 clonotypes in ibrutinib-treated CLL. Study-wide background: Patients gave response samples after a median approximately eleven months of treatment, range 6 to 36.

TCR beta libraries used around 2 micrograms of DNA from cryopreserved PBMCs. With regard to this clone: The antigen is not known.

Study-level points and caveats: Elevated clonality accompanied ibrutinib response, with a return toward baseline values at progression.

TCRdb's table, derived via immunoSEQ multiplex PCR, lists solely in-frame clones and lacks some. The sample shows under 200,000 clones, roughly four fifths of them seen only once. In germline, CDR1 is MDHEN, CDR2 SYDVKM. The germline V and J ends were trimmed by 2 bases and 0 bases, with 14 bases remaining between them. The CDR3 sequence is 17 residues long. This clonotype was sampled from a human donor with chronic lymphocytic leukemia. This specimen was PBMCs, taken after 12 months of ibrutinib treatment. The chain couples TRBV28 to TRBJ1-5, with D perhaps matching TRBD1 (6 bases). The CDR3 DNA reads TGTGCCAGCAGTTTACCTACCGGGACACTTAGCAATCAGCCCCAGCATTTT. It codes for CASSLPTGTLSNQPQHF.